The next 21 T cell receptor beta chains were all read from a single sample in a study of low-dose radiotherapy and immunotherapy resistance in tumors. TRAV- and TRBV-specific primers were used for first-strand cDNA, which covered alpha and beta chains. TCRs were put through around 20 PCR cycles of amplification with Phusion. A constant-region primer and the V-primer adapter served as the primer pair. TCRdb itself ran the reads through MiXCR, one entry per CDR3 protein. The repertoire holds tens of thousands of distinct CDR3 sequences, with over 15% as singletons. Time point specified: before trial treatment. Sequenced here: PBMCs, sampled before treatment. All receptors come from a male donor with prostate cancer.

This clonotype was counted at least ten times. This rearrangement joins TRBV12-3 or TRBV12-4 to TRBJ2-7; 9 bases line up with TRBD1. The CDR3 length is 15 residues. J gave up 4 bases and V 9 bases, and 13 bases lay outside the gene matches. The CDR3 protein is CASRETGTGIYEQYF. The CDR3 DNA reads TGTGCCAGTAGGGAGACCGGGACAGGGATTTACGAGCAGTACTTC.

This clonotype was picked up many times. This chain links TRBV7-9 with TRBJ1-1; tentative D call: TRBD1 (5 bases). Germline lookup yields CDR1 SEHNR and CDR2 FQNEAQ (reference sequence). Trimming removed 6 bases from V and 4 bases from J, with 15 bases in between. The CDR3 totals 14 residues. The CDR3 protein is CASRWGSGTTEAFF. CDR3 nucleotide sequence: TGTGCCAGCAGGTGGGGGTCAGGGACCACTGAAGCTTTCTTT.

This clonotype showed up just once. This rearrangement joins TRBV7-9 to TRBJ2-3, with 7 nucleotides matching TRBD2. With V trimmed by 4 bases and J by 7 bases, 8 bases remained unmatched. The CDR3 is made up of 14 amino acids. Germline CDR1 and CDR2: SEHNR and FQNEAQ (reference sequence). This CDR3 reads CASSSGLGRNTQYF. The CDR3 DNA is TGTGCCAGCAGCTCCGGACTAGGCCGAAATACGCAGTATTTT. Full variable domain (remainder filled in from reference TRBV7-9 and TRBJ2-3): DTGVSQNPRHKITKRGQNVTFRCDPISEHNRLYWYRQTLGQGPEFLTYFQNEAQLEKSRLLSDRFSAERPKGSFSTLEIQRTEQGDSAMYLCASSSGLGRNTQYFGPGTRLTVL.

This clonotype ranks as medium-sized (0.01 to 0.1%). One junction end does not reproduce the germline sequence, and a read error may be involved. CDR3 in DNA: TGTGCCAGCAGTTTGGGGGGAAACACTGAAGCTTTCTTT. Translated: CASSLGGNTEAFF. The V and J genes are TRBV5-1 and TRBJ1-1, with D possibly being TRBD1 (5 bases). Germline CDR1 reads SGHRS; CDR2 reads YFSETQ. CDR3 length equals 13 residues.

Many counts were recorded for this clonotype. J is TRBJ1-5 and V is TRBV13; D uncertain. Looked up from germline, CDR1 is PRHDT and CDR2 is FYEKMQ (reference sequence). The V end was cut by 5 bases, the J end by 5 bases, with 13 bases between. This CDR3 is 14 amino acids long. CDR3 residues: CASSPAGRYQPQHF. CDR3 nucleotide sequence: TGTGCCAGCAGCCCCGCAGGCCGCTATCAGCCCCAGCATTTT.

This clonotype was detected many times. The CDR3 is CSASFAQGGGYTF. For the CDR3, the DNA is TGCAGTGCTAGCTTCGCGCAGGGTGGGGGCTACACCTTC. The chain uses TRBV20-1 and TRBJ1-2, with D tentatively TRBD1 (5 bases). The length of the CDR3 is 13 residues. Trimming removed 3 bases from V and 8 bases from J, with 16 bases in between. Germline assignment: CDR1 DFQATT and CDR2 SNEGSKA (reference sequence).

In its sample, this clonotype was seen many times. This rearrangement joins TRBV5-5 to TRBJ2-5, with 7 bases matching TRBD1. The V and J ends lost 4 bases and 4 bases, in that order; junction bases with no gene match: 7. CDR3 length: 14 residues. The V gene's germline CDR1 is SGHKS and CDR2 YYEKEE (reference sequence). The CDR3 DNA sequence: TGTGCCAGCAGCCTCCCCAGGGGGATAGAGACCCAGTACTTC. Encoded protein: CASSLPRGIETQYF.

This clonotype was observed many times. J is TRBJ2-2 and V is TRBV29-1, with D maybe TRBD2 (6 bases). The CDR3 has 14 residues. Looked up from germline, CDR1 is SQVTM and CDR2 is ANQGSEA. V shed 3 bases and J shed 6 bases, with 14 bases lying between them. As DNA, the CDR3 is TGCAGCGTTGAGAAAACTAGCTACGCCGGGGAGCTGTTTTTT. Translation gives CSVEKTSYAGELFF.

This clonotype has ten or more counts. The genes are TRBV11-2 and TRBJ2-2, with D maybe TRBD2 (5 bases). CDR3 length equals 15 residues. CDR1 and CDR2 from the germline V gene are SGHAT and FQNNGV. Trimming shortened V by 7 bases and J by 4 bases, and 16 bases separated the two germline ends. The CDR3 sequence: CASTTSWTFTGELFF. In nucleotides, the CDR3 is TGTGCCAGCACCACTAGTTGGACCTTCACCGGGGAGCTGTTTTTT.

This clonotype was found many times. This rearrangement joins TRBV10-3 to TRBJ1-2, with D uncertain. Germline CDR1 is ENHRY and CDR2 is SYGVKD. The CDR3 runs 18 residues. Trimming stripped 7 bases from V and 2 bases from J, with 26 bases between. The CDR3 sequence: CAITWEPNGAHGNYGYTF. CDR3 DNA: TGTGCCATCACGTGGGAACCGAACGGCGCTCATGGAAACTATGGCTACACCTTC.

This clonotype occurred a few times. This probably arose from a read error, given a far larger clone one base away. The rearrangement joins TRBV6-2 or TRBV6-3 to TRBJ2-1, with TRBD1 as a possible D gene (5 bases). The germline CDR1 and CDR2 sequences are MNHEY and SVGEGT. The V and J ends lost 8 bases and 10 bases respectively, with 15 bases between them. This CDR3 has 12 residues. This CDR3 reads CASGRGTYEQFF. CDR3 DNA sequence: TGTGCCAGCGGAAGGGGTACCTACGAGCAGTTCTTC.

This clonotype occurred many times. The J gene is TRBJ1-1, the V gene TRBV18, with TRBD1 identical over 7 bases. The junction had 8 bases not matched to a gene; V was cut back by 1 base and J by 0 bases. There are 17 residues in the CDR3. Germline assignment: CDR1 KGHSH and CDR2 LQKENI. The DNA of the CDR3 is TGTGCCAGCTCACCACGAGTCACAGGGGCTCTGAACACTGAAGCTTTCTTT. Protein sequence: CASSPRVTGALNTEAFF. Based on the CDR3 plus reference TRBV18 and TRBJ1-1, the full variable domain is NAGVMQNPRHLVRRRGQEARLRCSPMKGHSHVYWYRQLPEEGLKFMVYLQKENIIDESGMPKERFSAEFPKEGPSILRIQQVVRGDSAAYFCASSPRVTGALNTEAFFGQGTRLTVV.

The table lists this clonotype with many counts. DNA of the CDR3: TGCAGTGCTAGAGAAGGACTAGCGGGGAAGAGCGATACGCAGTATTTT. It yields the protein CSAREGLAGKSDTQYF. The V gene is TRBV20-1, the J gene TRBJ2-3, with 12 bases fitting TRBD2. This CDR3 region has 16 residues. The V and J ends lost 0 bases and 6 bases, in that order; junction bases with no gene match: 7. Germline assignment: CDR1 DFQATT and CDR2 SNEGSKA (reference sequence).

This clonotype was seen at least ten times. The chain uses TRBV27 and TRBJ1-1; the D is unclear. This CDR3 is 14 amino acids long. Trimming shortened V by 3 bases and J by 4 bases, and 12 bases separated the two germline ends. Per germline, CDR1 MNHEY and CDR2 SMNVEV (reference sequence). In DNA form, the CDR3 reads TGTGCCAGCAGTTTTGAAGGGTTTGCCACTGAAGCTTTCTTT. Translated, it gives CASSFEGFATEAFF.

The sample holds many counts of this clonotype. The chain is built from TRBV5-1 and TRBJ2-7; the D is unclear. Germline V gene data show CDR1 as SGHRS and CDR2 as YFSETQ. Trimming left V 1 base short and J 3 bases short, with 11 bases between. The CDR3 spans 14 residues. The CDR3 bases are TGCGCCAGCAGCTTGCGATCCGACGGCTACGAGCAGTACTTC. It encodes CASSLRSDGYEQYF.

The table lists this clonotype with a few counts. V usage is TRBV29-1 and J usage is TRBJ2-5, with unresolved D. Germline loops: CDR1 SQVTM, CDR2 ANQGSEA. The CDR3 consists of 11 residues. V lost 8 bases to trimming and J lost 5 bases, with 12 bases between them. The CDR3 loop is CSSRVSETQYF. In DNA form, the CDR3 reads TGCAGCTCCCGGGTTTCTGAGACCCAGTACTTC.

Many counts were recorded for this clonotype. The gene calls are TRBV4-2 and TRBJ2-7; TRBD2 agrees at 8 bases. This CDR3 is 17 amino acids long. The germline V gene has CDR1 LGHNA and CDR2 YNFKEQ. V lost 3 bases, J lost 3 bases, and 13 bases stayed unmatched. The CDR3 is CASSQASGAGALYEQYF. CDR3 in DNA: TGTGCCAGCAGCCAGGCCTCCGGAGCGGGGGCCCTCTACGAGCAGTACTTC.

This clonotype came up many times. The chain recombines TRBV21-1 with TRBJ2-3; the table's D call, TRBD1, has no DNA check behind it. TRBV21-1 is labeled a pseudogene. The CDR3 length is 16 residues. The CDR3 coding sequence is TGTGCCAGCAGCAAAGGGCGGGGGAACTTCACAGATACGCAGTATTTT. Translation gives CASSKGRGNFTDTQYF.

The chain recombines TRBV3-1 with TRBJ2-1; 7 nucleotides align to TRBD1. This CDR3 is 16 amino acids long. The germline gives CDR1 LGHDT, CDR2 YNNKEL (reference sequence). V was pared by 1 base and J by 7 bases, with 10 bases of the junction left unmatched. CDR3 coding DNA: TGTGCCAGCAGCCAAGGCCCGTTTTTGACAGGGAATGAGCAGTTCTTC. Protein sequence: CASSQGPFLTGNEQFF.

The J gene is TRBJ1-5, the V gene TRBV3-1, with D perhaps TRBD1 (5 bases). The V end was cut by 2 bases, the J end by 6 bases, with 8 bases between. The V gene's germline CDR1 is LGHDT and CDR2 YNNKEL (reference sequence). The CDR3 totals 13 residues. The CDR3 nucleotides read TGTGCCAGCAGCCAATGGGGGGGTCAGCCCCAGCATTTT. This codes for CASSQWGGQPQHF.

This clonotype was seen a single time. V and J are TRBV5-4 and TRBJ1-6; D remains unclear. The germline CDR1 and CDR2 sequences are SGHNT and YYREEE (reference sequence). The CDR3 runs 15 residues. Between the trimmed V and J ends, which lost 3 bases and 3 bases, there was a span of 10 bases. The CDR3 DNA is TGTGCCAGCAGCTCGGGAGTAGGCTATAATTCACCCCTCCACTTT. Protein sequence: CASSSGVGYNSPLHF. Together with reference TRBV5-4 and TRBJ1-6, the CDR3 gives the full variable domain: ETGVTQSPTHLIKTRGQQVTLRCSSQSGHNTVSWYQQALGQGPQFIFQYYREEENGRGNFPPRFSGLQFPNYSSELNVNALELDDSALYLCASSSGVGYNSPLHFGNGTRLTVT.